Given below is one T cell receptor (beta chain) in context. What it binds is unknown. Preparation of the TCRbeta library was carried out with unique molecular identifiers. TCRdb ran MiXCR on the PCR reads and lists one entry per CDR3 protein. The sample holds about 230,000 distinct CDR3 sequences, approximately 11% seen once. The sample originates from a study of T-cell reconstitution after alpha-beta-depleted transplantation in children. Findings of the study overall: In patients about two months after transplant, alpha-beta T cells reportedly arose from several hundred expanded graft clones. Counts and diversity of T cells one year after transplant came mostly from newly produced T cells.

Unmatched junction bases numbered 3, after V lost 5 bases and J lost 0 bases. The CDR3 is made up of 16 amino acids. Per the germline V gene, CDR1 is SGHVS and CDR2 is FQNEAQ. The sequences come from PBMCs, collected before TCRalphabeta/CD19-depleted stem cell transplant. The clonotype originates from a child younger than two with acute myeloid leukemia, due to receive a stem cell transplant. J is TRBJ2-1 and V is TRBV7-8, with 11 bases fitting TRBD2. The CDR3 sequence is CASSVGTSGSYNEQFF. CDR3 coding DNA: TGTGCCAGCAGCGTGGGGACTAGCGGCTCCTACAATGAGCAGTTCTTC.